These 20 T cell receptor beta chains were all obtained from the same sample, sequenced in a study of neurological immune-mediated disorders. Using its own MiXCR run on the 5' RACE reads, TCRdb lists one record per CDR3 protein. The sample carries roughly 60,000 distinct CDR3 sequences, 4% to 6% recorded once. The sample was PBMCs. The source of these receptors is a woman aged 45-65 years with multiple sclerosis.

In this sample, this clonotype turned up many times. This sequence joins TRBV20-1 and TRBJ1-2, with D possibly being TRBD1 (6 bases). The CDR3 extends over 13 amino acids. The V end lost 5 bases, the J end lost 2 bases, and 12 bases lay between the germline ends. Looked up from germline, CDR1 is DFQATT and CDR2 is SNEGSKA (reference sequence). As DNA, the CDR3 is TGCAGTGCTGAGCGGGGGGCAAACTATGGCTACACCTTC. The encoded protein is CSAERGANYGYTF.

This clonotype was counted at least ten times. The chain links TRBV6-5 to TRBJ2-7; D not resolved. V gave up 6 bases and J gave up 2 bases, with 14 bases separating them. This CDR3 is 14 amino acids long. The V gene's germline CDR1 is MNHEY and CDR2 SVGAGI. The CDR3 reads CASSSYIMAYEQYF. Here the CDR3 DNA reads TGTGCCAGCAGCAGTTATATTATGGCCTACGAGCAGTACTTC.

This clonotype has a single count. With a much larger clone just one base away, this may be a read error. The CDR3: CASSLRDKNTEAFF. The CDR3 nucleotides read TGTGCCAGCAGCTTACGGGACAAGAACACTGAAGCTTTCTTT. V usage is TRBV7-9 and J usage is TRBJ1-1; perhaps TRBD1 as D (6 bases). Germline loops: CDR1 SEHNR, CDR2 FQNEAQ (reference sequence). Trimming shortened V by 2 bases and J by 1 base, and 8 bases separated the two germline ends. CDR3 length equals 14 residues.

This clonotype was seen at least ten times. This chain uses TRBV5-5 with TRBJ2-7; 10 bases map to TRBD1. This CDR3 has 15 residues. The J segment lost 1 base and the V segment lost 4 bases, leaving 5 bases of the junction unmatched. Germline-derived CDR1 and CDR2 are SGHKS and YYEKEE (reference sequence). CDR3 region: CASSRQGATSYEQYV. The CDR3 bases are TGTGCCAGCAGCCGACAGGGGGCAACGTCCTACGAGCAGTACGTC.

At least ten counts were recorded for this clonotype. The chain uses TRBV12-3 or TRBV12-4 and TRBJ1-5; 7 bases fit TRBD1. This CDR3 comprises 13 residues. In DNA, the CDR3 is TGTGCTAGCCGTGGACAGGATAATCAGCCCCAGCATTTT. The encoded protein is CASRGQDNQPQHF.

This clonotype appeared many times. J is TRBJ2-3 and V is TRBV14; no definite D call. The germline V gene encodes CDR1 SGHDN and CDR2 FVKESK. V was clipped by 0 bases and J by 2 bases, with 15 bases between them. This CDR3 comprises 17 residues. In DNA, the CDR3 is TGTGCCAGCAGCCAAGACACTACCCCACTCTACACAGATACGCAGTATTTT. Its protein is CASSQDTTPLYTDTQYF.

Only a few counts were recorded for this clonotype. DNA for the CDR3: TGTGCCACCGGACAGGTCGCCTACACAGATACGCAGTATTTT. It codes for CATGQVAYTDTQYF. The chain employs TRBV25-1 and TRBJ2-3; 7 bases are shared with TRBD1. In germline, CDR1 is MGHDK, CDR2 SYGVNS. The CDR3 totals 14 residues. Trimming cost V 10 bases and J 2 bases; bases outside gene matches: 9.

This clonotype was detected many times. The CDR3 spells CATSLGGNADEQFF. CDR3 bases: TGTGCCACCTCCCTCGGGGGGAATGCGGATGAGCAGTTCTTC. The rearrangement links TRBV10-3 to TRBJ2-1, with 7 bases fitting TRBD2. From germline, CDR1 is ENHRY and CDR2 SYGVKD. The length of the CDR3 is 14 residues. The V segment lost 10 bases and the J segment 8 bases; nucleotides outside the gene matches: 14.

This clonotype has a count of ten or more. The V and J genes are TRBV7-2 and TRBJ1-5; TRBD1 matches at 9 bases. Germline assignment: CDR1 SGHTA and CDR2 FQGNSA. CDR3 length: 14 residues. V trimming: 6 bases; J trimming: 5 bases; junction bases outside the gene matches: 5. CDR3 amino acids: CASSYDRGDQPQHF. The CDR3 DNA reads as TGTGCCAGCAGTTACGACAGGGGGGATCAGCCCCAGCATTTT.

This clonotype occurred many times. This chain links TRBV20-1 with TRBJ2-7; D may be TRBD1 or TRBD2 (5 bases each). Trimming removed 5 bases at V and 2 bases at J, with 7 bases between. Germline CDR1 reads DFQATT; CDR2 reads SNEGSKA (reference sequence). The CDR3 spans 11 residues. The CDR3 sequence: CSAGDPYEQYF. CDR3 nucleotide sequence: TGCAGTGCTGGGGACCCCTACGAGCAGTACTTC.

V and J are TRBV24-1 and TRBJ2-2, with 10 bases lining up with TRBD2. The CDR3 runs 16 residues. V gave up 2 bases and J gave up 1 base; unmatched junction bases: 0. Germline-derived CDR1 and CDR2 are KGHDR and SFDVKD. CDR3 in amino acids: CATSDWTSGNTGELFF. CDR3 nucleotides: TGTGCCACCAGTGATTGGACTAGCGGGAACACCGGGGAGCTGTTTTTT.

This clonotype was seen ten or more times. The J gene is TRBJ2-3, the V gene TRBV6-2 or TRBV6-3; possibly TRBD2 for D (5 bases). The CDR3 extends over 12 amino acids. CDR1 and CDR2 from the germline V gene are MNHEY and SVGEGT. V lost 6 bases, J lost 10 bases, and 14 bases lay in between. Here the CDR3 DNA reads TGTGCCAGCAGCCGGACTCCTTGGGCGCAGTATTTT. Translating gives CASSRTPWAQYF.

This clonotype was observed many times. The chain uses TRBV7-2 and TRBJ1-3; 7 bases map to TRBD1. The V segment lost 7 bases and the J segment 4 bases; nucleotides outside the gene matches: 4. Germline assignment: CDR1 SGHTA and CDR2 FQGNSA. The CDR3 sequence is 13 residues long. The CDR3 loop reads CASTPTGGNTIYF. In DNA, the CDR3 is TGTGCCAGCACTCCGACAGGGGGAAACACCATATATTTT.

This clonotype has ten or more counts. V gene TRBV5-1 combines with J gene TRBJ1-1; perhaps TRBD1 as D (6 bases). V dropped 4 bases and J dropped 0 bases, with 16 bases sitting between them. The CDR3 is 16 amino acids. Looked up from germline, CDR1 is SGHRS and CDR2 is YFSETQ. The CDR3 bases are TGCGCCAGCAGCCCCTCCACGGGGGCCCTGAACACTGAAGCTTTCTTT. As protein: CASSPSTGALNTEAFF.

This clonotype was counted at least ten times. The chain has TRBV12-3 or TRBV12-4 and TRBJ2-7, with D possibly being TRBD2 (5 bases). With 3 bases removed from V and 4 bases from J, the gap between germline ends came to 10 bases. The CDR3 sequence is 13 residues long. The CDR3 DNA is TGTGCCAGCAGTTTGGACGGACTGTACGAGCAGTACTTC. Translating it yields CASSLDGLYEQYF.

The sample holds many counts of this clonotype. The rearrangement uses TRBV5-1 and TRBJ2-1, with 9 bases aligning to TRBD1. Trimming at V came to 4 bases and at J to 6 bases, leaving 2 bases not matched to a gene. CDR3 size: 13 residues. CDR1 and CDR2 from the germline V gene are SGHRS and YFSETQ. CDR3 in DNA: TGCGCCAGCAGCAGGGACAGGGCCAATGAGCAGTTCTTC. Its translation is CASSRDRANEQFF. The complete variable domain, with remaining parts taken from reference TRBV5-1 and TRBJ2-1, reads KAGVTQTPRYLIKTRGQQVTLSCSPISGHRSVSWYQQTPGQGLQFLFEYFSETQRNKGNFPGRFSGRQFSNSRSEMNVSTLELGDSALYLCASSRDRANEQFFGPGTRLTVL.

This clonotype was counted at least ten times. V and J are TRBV12-3 or TRBV12-4 and TRBJ1-1, with unresolved D. This CDR3 comprises 12 residues. Trimming pared 6 bases from V and 9 bases from J, leaving 14 bases between. The CDR3 loop reads CASSPRQWKAFF. Written as DNA, the CDR3 is TGTGCCAGCAGCCCACGGCAGTGGAAAGCTTTCTTT.

This clonotype was found many times. The chain recombines TRBV4-1 with TRBJ2-5; D possibly corresponds to TRBD2 (6 bases). The V end lost 0 bases, the J end lost 5 bases, and 16 bases lay between the germline ends. CDR3 length: 16 residues. CDR1 and CDR2 from the germline V gene are MGHRA and YSYEKL. The CDR3 coding sequence is TGCGCCAGCAGCCAAGACCGCGCTAGCGTATGGGAGACCCAGTACTTC. Amino acid sequence: CASSQDRASVWETQYF.

This clonotype was detected ten times or more. The chain uses TRBV4-1 and TRBJ2-6; 7 nucleotides line up with TRBD1. V trimming: 3 bases; J trimming: 2 bases; junction bases outside the gene matches: 4. Germline V gene lookup returns CDR1 MGHRA and CDR2 YSYEKL. The CDR3 has 16 amino acids. The chain's CDR3 is CASSQATGTGANVLTF. The CDR3 bases are TGCGCCAGCAGCCAGGCGACAGGGACTGGGGCCAACGTCCTGACTTTC.

This clonotype was observed many times. CDR3 in amino acids: CASSYRSFSGESQETQYF. CDR3 bases: TGTGCCAGCAGCTATAGGTCGTTCAGCGGGGAATCCCAAGAGACCCAGTACTTC. The rearrangement joins TRBV14 to TRBJ2-5, with 7 bases lining up with TRBD2. The trim removed 5 bases at V and 1 base at J, leaving 16 bases unmatched. The germline V gene encodes CDR1 SGHDN and CDR2 FVKESK. The CDR3 loop spans 18 amino acids.